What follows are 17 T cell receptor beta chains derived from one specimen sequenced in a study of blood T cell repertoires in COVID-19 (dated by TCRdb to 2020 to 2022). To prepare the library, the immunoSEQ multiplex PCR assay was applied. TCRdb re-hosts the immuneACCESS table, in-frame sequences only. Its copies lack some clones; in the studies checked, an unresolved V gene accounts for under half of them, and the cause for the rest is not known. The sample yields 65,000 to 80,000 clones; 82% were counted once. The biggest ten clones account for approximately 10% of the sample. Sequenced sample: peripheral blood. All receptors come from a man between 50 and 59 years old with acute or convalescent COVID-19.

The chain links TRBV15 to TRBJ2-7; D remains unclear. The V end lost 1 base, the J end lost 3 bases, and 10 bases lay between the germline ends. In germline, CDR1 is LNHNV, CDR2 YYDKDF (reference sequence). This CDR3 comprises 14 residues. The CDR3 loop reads CATSRGAQVYEQYF. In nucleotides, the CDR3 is TGTGCCACCAGCAGAGGGGCCCAAGTCTACGAGCAGTACTTC. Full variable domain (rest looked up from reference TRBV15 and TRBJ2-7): DAMVIQNPRYQVTQFGKPVTLSCSQTLNHNVMYWYQQKSSQAPKLLFHYYDKDFNNEADTPDNFQSRRPNTSFCFLDIRSPGLGDTAMYLCATSRGAQVYEQYFGPGTRLTVT.

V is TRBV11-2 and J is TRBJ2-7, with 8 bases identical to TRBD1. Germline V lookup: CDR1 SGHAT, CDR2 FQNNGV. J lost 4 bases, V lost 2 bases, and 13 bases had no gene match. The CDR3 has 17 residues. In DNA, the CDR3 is TGTGCCAGCAGCTTAACGACAGGGGTGAACCAGGGATACGAGCAGTACTTC. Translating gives CASSLTTGVNQGYEQYF.

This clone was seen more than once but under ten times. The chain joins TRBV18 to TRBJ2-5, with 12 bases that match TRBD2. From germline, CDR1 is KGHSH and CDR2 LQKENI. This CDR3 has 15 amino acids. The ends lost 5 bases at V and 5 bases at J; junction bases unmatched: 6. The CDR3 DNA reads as TGTGCCAGCTCAGAGCTAGCGGGGGGGCCGGAGACCCAGTACTTC. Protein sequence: CASSELAGGPETQYF.

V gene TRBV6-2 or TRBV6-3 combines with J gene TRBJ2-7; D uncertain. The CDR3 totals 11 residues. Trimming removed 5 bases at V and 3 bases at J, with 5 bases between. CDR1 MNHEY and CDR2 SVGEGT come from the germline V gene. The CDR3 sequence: CASSTYYEQYF. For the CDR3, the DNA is TGTGCCAGCAGTACCTACTACGAGCAGTACTTC.

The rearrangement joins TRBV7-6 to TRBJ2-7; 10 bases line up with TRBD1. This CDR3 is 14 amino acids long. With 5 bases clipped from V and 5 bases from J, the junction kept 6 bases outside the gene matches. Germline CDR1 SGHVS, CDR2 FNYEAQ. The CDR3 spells CASSRGTGEHEQYF. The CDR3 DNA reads TGTGCCAGCAGCCGCGGGACAGGGGAGCACGAGCAGTACTTC.

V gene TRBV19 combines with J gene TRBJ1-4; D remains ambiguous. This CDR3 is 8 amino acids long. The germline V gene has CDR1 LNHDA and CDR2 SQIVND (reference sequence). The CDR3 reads CRRGKLFF. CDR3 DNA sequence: TGTCGTCGAGGAAAACTGTTTTTT.

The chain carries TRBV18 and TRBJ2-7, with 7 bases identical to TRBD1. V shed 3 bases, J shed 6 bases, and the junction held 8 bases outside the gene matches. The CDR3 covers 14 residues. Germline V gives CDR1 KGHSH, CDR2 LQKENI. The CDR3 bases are TGTGCCAGCTCACCCCGAACAGGGGAAGGCGAGCAGTACTTC. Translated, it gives CASSPRTGEGEQYF. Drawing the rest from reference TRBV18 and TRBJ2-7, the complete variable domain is NAGVMQNPRHLVRRRGQEARLRCSPMKGHSHVYWYRQLPEEGLKFMVYLQKENIIDESGMPKERFSAEFPKEGPSILRIQQVVRGDSAAYFCASSPRTGEGEQYFGPGTRLTVT.

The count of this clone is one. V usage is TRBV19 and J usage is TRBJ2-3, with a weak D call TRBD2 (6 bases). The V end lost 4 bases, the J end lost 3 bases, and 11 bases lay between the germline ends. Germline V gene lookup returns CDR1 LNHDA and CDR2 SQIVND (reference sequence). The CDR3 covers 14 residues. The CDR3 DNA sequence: TGTGCCAGTAGTAGGGACTTACTAACAGATACGCAGTATTTT. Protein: CASSRDLLTDTQYF.

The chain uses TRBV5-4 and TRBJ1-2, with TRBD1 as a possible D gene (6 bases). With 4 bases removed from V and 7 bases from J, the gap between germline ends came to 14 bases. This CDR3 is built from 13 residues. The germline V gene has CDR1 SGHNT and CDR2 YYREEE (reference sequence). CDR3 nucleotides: TGTGCCAGCAGCGATACAGGGTGGATTGGCTACACCTTC. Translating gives CASSDTGWIGYTF.

In DNA form, the CDR3 reads TGTGCCAGCAGCTCCGGGACAACGAACACCGGGGAGCTGTTTTTT. It translates to CASSSGTTNTGELFF. The chain uses TRBV5-4 and TRBJ2-2; possible D gene TRBD1, 6 bases. CDR3 length: 15 amino acids. Germline V lookup: CDR1 SGHNT, CDR2 YYREEE (reference sequence). The V gene lost 3 bases and the J gene lost 0 bases, with 9 bases spanning the gap.

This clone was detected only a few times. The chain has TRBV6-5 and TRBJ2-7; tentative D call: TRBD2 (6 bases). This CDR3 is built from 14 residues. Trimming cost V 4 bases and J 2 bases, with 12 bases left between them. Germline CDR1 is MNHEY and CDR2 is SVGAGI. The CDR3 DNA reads TGTGCCAGCAGTTTAAACGGGGGAACCTACGAGCAGTACTTC. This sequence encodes CASSLNGGTYEQYF.

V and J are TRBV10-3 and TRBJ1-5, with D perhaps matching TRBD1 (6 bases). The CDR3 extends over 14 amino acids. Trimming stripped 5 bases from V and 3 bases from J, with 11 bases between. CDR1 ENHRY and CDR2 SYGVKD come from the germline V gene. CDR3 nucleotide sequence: TGTGCCATCAGTCTTGGACAGCTCAATCAGCCCCAGCATTTT. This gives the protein CAISLGQLNQPQHF.

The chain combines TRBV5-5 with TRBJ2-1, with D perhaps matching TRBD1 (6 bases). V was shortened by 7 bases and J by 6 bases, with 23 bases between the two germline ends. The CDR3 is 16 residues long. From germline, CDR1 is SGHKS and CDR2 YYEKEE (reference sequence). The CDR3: CASLPLGTQNLNEQFF. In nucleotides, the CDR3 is TGTGCCAGCTTGCCCCTCGGGACACAGAATCTCAATGAGCAGTTCTTC.

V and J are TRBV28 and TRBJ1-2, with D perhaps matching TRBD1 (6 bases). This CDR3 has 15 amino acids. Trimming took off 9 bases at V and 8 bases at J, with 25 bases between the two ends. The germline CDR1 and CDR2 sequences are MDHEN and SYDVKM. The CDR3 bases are TGTGCCAGTCAACCGGGACACGGGTTGTCGCGAGGCTACACCTTC. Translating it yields CASQPGHGLSRGYTF.

The CDR3: CASCRGVGDRGRRGGQPQHF. Written as DNA, the CDR3 is TGTGCCAGCTGCCGGGGGGTGGGGGACCGGGGGCGCCGGGGGGGGCAGCCCCAGCATTTT. The chain joins TRBV21-1 to TRBJ1-5. TRBV21-1 corresponds to a pseudogene. This CDR3 comprises 20 residues.

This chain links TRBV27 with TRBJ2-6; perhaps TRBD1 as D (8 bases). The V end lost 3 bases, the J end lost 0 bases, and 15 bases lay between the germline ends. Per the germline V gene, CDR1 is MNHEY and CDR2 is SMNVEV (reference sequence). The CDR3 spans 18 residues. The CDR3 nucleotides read TGTGCCAGCAGTTTGAGAACAGGGGGGGTCTCTGGGGCCAACGTCCTGACTTTC. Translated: CASSLRTGGVSGANVLTF.

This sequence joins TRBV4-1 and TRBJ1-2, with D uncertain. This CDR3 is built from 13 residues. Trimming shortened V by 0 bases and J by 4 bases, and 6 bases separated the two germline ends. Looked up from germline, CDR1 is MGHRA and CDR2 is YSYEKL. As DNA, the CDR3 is TGCGCCAGCAGCCAAGAACGGGGCTATGGCTACACCTTC. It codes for CASSQERGYGYTF.